The 16 T cell receptor beta chains reported below all come from one sample, sequenced in a study of shared T cell receptors in the human thymus listed by TCRdb under 2021. Preparation of the library involved the immunoSEQ multiplex PCR assay. TCRdb mirrors the immuneACCESS table, restricted to in-frame sequences. Some clones are absent from its copies; in checked studies, under half trace to an unresolved V gene, and the reason for the others is unknown. The sample table shows roughly 550,000 clones, and approximately 78% are seen once. Together, the top ten hold roughly 0.013% of the sample. These records were also assigned to another study, of human thymus T cells.

The specimen sequenced was thymocytes. These receptors were collected from a boy under two years old with a congenital heart defect. Donor details come from another sample of the same person, matched by shared clones.

The rearrangement links TRBV6-1 to TRBJ1-3; a weak D match, TRBD1 (5 bases). The CDR3 extends over 13 amino acids. Germline CDR1 MNHNS, CDR2 SASEGT. Trimming took off 1 base at V and 5 bases at J, with 6 bases between the two ends. In nucleotides, the CDR3 is TGTGCCAGCAGTGAAGGACAGAGAAACACCATATATTTT. Translation gives CASSEGQRNTIYF.

The V call is TRBV4-3, the J call TRBJ2-5, with D possibly TRBD2 on 6 matching bases. Looked up from germline, CDR1 is LGHNA and CDR2 is YSLEER. The CDR3 length is 15 residues. V lost 1 base, J lost 1 base, and 10 bases lay in between. CDR3 sequence (DNA): TGCGCCAGCAGCCAAGCGGCGGGAACCCAAGAGACCCAGTACTTC. It is translated as CASSQAAGTQETQYF.

This chain joins TRBV19 and TRBJ2-7; 11 bases line up with TRBD1. Germline trimming cut 4 bases from V and 7 bases from J; bases unmatched to any gene: 6. CDR1 is LNHDA, CDR2 SQIVND, per germline (reference sequence). CDR3 size: 14 residues. The CDR3 coding sequence is TGTGCCAGTAGTAGAGGACAGGGGGCTAAAGAGCAGTACTTC. Translating it yields CASSRGQGAKEQYF.

This clone was found once. The DNA is left out, because the CDR3 cannot be placed on it with certainty; the CDR3 is given as TCRdb lists it. V usage is TRBV1 and J usage is TRBJ2-7; TRBD1 is the table's D call, not checked against the DNA. TRBV1 is a pseudogene segment. The CDR3 length is 16 residues, termini included. The chain's CDR3 is CTSSRYVGRGSYEQYF.

CDR3 coding DNA: TGCAGCGTTGCAGCGGGAGGCAATGAGCAGTTCTTC. Protein: CSVAAGGNEQFF. The chain has TRBV29-1 and TRBJ2-1, with 9 bases fitting TRBD2. Germline trimming cut 4 bases from V and 6 bases from J; bases unmatched to any gene: 1. Per germline, CDR1 SQVTM and CDR2 ANQGSEA. The CDR3 contains 12 residues.

Only a few counts were recorded for this clone. This chain links TRBV30 with TRBJ2-3, with TRBD1 matching 11 bases. This CDR3 comprises 15 residues. CDR1 and CDR2 (germline): GTSNPN, SVGIG (reference sequence). After removal of 3 bases from V and 4 bases from J, the junction contained 6 bases not matched to a gene. This CDR3 is CAWSRDRGIADTQYF. The CDR3 DNA is TGTGCCTGGAGCCGGGACAGGGGGATCGCAGATACGCAGTATTTT.

This clone occurred a few times. V gene TRBV2 combines with J gene TRBJ2-7, with 7 nucleotides matching TRBD2. Trimming removed 6 bases from V and 0 bases from J; junction bases left unmatched: 11. From germline, CDR1 is SNHLY and CDR2 FYNNEI. The CDR3 has 16 residues. In nucleotides, the CDR3 is TGTGCCAGCAGGGGAGAGCGGGGAAGATTCTCCTACGAGCAGTACTTC. Its translation is CASRGERGRFSYEQYF.

The chain is built from TRBV5-4 and TRBJ2-3, with D perhaps TRBD2 (5 bases). There are 17 residues in the CDR3. V gave up 4 bases and J gave up 0 bases, with 18 bases separating them. Germline V gene lookup returns CDR1 SGHNT and CDR2 YYREEE (reference sequence). CDR3 in amino acids: CASSHFGLEDSTDTQYF. The DNA of the CDR3 is TGTGCCAGCAGCCACTTCGGACTCGAGGACAGCACAGATACGCAGTATTTT.

The chain combines TRBV10-3 with TRBJ2-3; 7 nucleotides align to TRBD2. The length of the CDR3 is 17 residues. CDR1 and CDR2 (germline): ENHRY, SYGVKD. V was pared by 0 bases and J by 6 bases, with 12 bases of the junction left unmatched. The CDR3 coding sequence is TGTGCCATCAGTGAGTCGAAGGGAGGGCCCTACAGGGATACGCAGTATTTT. As protein: CAISESKGGPYRDTQYF.

The sample holds one count of this clone. The chain is built from TRBV6-1 and TRBJ2-7; D is ambiguous. CDR3 length: 16 residues. Germline CDR1 is MNHNS and CDR2 is SASEGT. Trimming took off 3 bases at V and 0 bases at J, with 15 bases between the two ends. CDR3 in DNA: TGTGCCAGCAGTGAGAGAGGAGAGGCAGACTCCTACGAGCAGTACTTC. Translating gives CASSERGEADSYEQYF.

The CDR3 coding sequence is TGTGCCAGCAGTTTATGCGATGAGGGCTCGAGCTCCTACAATGAGCAGTTCTTC. Residues: CASSLCDEGSSSYNEQFF. V usage is TRBV28 and J usage is TRBJ2-1, with a possible D match to TRBD2 (5 bases). The V end was cut by 0 bases, the J end by 0 bases, with 15 bases between. CDR3 length: 18 residues. Germline V CDR1 and CDR2: MDHEN, SYDVKM.

This clone was recorded only once. The chain recombines TRBV6-1 with TRBJ2-1; 7 nucleotides match TRBD1. Trimming removed 0 bases from V and 2 bases from J; junction bases left unmatched: 4. Germline V gene lookup returns CDR1 MNHNS and CDR2 SASEGT. The CDR3 has 16 amino acids. This CDR3 reads CASSEARQGPYNEQFF. In nucleotides, the CDR3 is TGTGCCAGCAGTGAAGCGAGACAGGGCCCCTACAATGAGCAGTTCTTC.

The CDR3 reads CASSCSKGDSYTDTQYF. The DNA for the CDR3 is TGTGCCAGCAGTTGTTCCAAAGGGGATTCTTACACAGATACGCAGTATTTT. The chain uses TRBV27 and TRBJ2-3, with D perhaps matching TRBD1 (5 bases). Germline CDR1 is MNHEY and CDR2 is SMNVEV (reference sequence). Trimming cost V 4 bases and J 2 bases, with 19 bases left between them. The CDR3 is 17 residues long.

V is TRBV4-1 and J is TRBJ2-7; TRBD1 is a possible D gene (6 bases). The CDR3 runs 16 residues. Trimming pared 0 bases from V and 2 bases from J, leaving 14 bases between. Germline V gene data show CDR1 as MGHRA and CDR2 as YSYEKL. CDR3 protein: CASSQEINRETYEQYF. Written as DNA, the CDR3 is TGCGCCAGCAGCCAAGAAATCAACAGGGAAACCTACGAGCAGTACTTC.

The chain carries TRBV19 and TRBJ2-7; D is unclear. The germline gives CDR1 LNHDA, CDR2 SQIVND (reference sequence). The germline V and J ends were trimmed by 0 bases and 3 bases, with 12 bases remaining between them. CDR3 length: 15 residues. CDR3 sequence reads: CASSIDPSGFYEQYF. The CDR3 nucleotides read TGTGCCAGTAGTATAGATCCCTCGGGTTTCTACGAGCAGTACTTC.

The J gene is TRBJ2-1, the V gene TRBV15; TRBD2 matches 14 bases. Germline V gene sequence: CDR1 LNHNV, CDR2 YYDKDF (reference sequence). The CDR3 contains 16 residues. Trimming took 0 bases from V and 9 from J; bases not matched to a gene: 4. The CDR3, as DNA: TGTGCCACCAGCAGAGAGGGACTAGCGGGAGCCTGTGAGCAGTTCTTC. As protein: CATSREGLAGACEQFF.